These 24 T cell receptor beta chains were all obtained from the same sample, sequenced in a study of T cells in localized non-small cell lung cancer. Assay: immunoSEQ multiplex PCR; the TCRdb copy retains only in-frame clones and omits some. The data hold some 130,000 clones, with 89% observed a single time. The sequences come from peripheral blood, collected before any cancer treatment. These receptors were taken from a female donor older than 55 with stage I lung adenocarcinoma.

The V gene is TRBV7-2, the J gene TRBJ1-3; D remains unclear. This CDR3 comprises 14 residues. Germline CDR1 SGHTA, CDR2 FQGNSA. The V and J ends lost 5 bases and 4 bases respectively, with 12 bases between them. CDR3 DNA sequence: TGTGCCAGCAGCCACGGTAGCGTGGGAAACACCATATATTTT. Amino acids: CASSHGSVGNTIYF.

The chain couples TRBV18 to TRBJ2-5, with 7 nucleotides matching TRBD1. CDR1 is KGHSH, CDR2 LQKENI, per germline. V was clipped by 3 bases and J by 5 bases; unmatched bases: 3. The CDR3 runs 13 residues. The CDR3 sequence: CASSPPRGETQYF. CDR3 DNA: TGTGCCAGCTCACCCCCCAGGGGGGAGACCCAGTACTTC.

The chain is built from TRBV10-1 and TRBJ2-5; TRBD2 matches at 15 bases. The germline CDR1 and CDR2 sequences are WNHNN and SYGVQD (reference sequence). The V and J ends lost 3 bases and 7 bases, in that order; junction bases with no gene match: 6. This CDR3 is 16 amino acids long. The CDR3 region is CASSDGTSGRMGTQYF. The CDR3 nucleotides read TGCGCCAGCAGTGATGGGACTAGCGGGAGGATGGGGACCCAGTACTTC.

The chain uses TRBV6-5 and TRBJ2-5; the match to TRBD1 covers 8 bases. The CDR3 is 14 residues long. CDR1 and CDR2 (germline): MNHEY, SVGAGI. After removal of 0 bases from V and 5 bases from J, the junction contained 2 bases not matched to a gene. This CDR3 reads CASSYSPGGETQYF. CDR3 sequence (DNA): TGTGCCAGCAGTTACTCCCCAGGGGGCGAGACCCAGTACTTC.

This clone came up once. The rearrangement joins TRBV7-2 to TRBJ2-3; D gene unclear. V gave up 6 bases and J gave up 2 bases, with 15 bases separating them. This CDR3 has 15 residues. Germline CDR1 reads SGHTA; CDR2 reads FQGNSA. This chain's CDR3 is CASRGPGPSTDTQYF. CDR3 bases: TGTGCCAGCAGGGGCCCCGGCCCCTCCACAGATACGCAGTATTTT.

This chain uses TRBV28 with TRBJ2-7; 7 bases map to TRBD1. J gave up 0 bases and V 6 bases, and 5 bases lay outside the gene matches. Germline loops: CDR1 MDHEN, CDR2 SYDVKM. The CDR3 totals 14 residues. CDR3 amino acids: CASRGGVDSYEQYF. CDR3 in DNA: TGTGCCAGCAGAGGGGGCGTCGACTCCTACGAGCAGTACTTC.

Only a few counts were recorded for this clone. The rearrangement joins TRBV2 to TRBJ1-2, with 9 bases that match TRBD1. V trimming: 6 bases; J trimming: 2 bases; junction bases outside the gene matches: 13. CDR1 and CDR2 from the germline V gene are SNHLY and FYNNEI. The CDR3 covers 17 residues. The CDR3 protein is CASRALLRDRENYGYTF. The DNA for the CDR3 is TGTGCCAGCAGAGCATTACTTAGGGACAGGGAAAACTATGGCTACACCTTC.

The rearrangement uses TRBV6-6 and TRBJ2-2, with a weak D call TRBD1 (5 bases). V was trimmed by 7 bases and J by 0 bases, leaving 12 bases between them. CDR3 length equals 15 residues. In germline, CDR1 is MNHNY, CDR2 SVGAGI (reference sequence). CDR3 nucleotide sequence: TGTGCCAGCAAAGAACAGGTGTCGAACACCGGGGAGCTGTTTTTT. It is translated as CASKEQVSNTGELFF.

The gene calls are TRBV12-2 and TRBJ2-2; TRBD2 is taken as the D call from the table, unchecked against the DNA. TRBV12-2 is shown as a pseudogene. This CDR3 contains 16 residues. The CDR3 DNA reads as TGTGCAAGTCGCTTAGAGGAGGGGCCTAACACCGGGGAGCTGTTTTTT. It encodes CASRLEEGPNTGELFF.

The gene calls are TRBV29-1 and TRBJ1-1, with 7 bases aligning to TRBD1. The length of the CDR3 is 14 residues. CDR1 and CDR2 from the germline V gene are SQVTM and ANQGSEA. Trimming at V came to 7 bases and at J to 4 bases, leaving 12 bases not matched to a gene. CDR3 loop: CSAQEPGQTTEAFF. The CDR3 bases are TGCAGCGCCCAAGAACCGGGACAGACCACTGAAGCTTTCTTT.

The chain recombines TRBV7-3 with TRBJ2-2, with 11 bases matching TRBD2. This CDR3 comprises 15 residues. Looked up from germline, CDR1 is SGHTA and CDR2 is FQGTGA. J lost 4 bases, V lost 3 bases, and 1 base had no gene match. CDR3 in amino acids: CASSFTSGSTGELFF. CDR3 in DNA: TGTGCCAGCAGCTTTACTAGCGGGAGCACCGGGGAGCTGTTTTTT.

The chain carries TRBV6-4 and TRBJ2-7; 15 bases agree with TRBD2. CDR1 and CDR2 from the germline V gene are MRHNA and SNTAGT. V trimming: 6 bases; J trimming: 7 bases; junction bases outside the gene matches: 16. This CDR3 has 18 residues. The CDR3 bases are TGTGCCAGCAGCGCCGGGGGGACTAGCGGGAGGTGTACGAGGGAGCAGTACTTC. Translation: CASSAGGTSGRCTREQYF.

The V and J genes are TRBV28 and TRBJ1-5; D is possibly TRBD1 (5 bases). The CDR3 is 15 residues long. The V end lost 6 bases, the J end lost 0 bases, and 12 bases lay between the germline ends. Germline CDR1 is MDHEN and CDR2 is SYDVKM. The CDR3 region has the DNA TGTGCCAGCAGCCATTCGGGGGGTAGCAATCAGCCCCAGCATTTT. It specifies CASSHSGGSNQPQHF. Complete variable domain (other parts from reference TRBV28 and TRBJ1-5): DVKVTQSSRYLVKRTGEKVFLECVQDMDHENMFWYRQDPGLGLRLIYFSYDVKMKEKGDIPEGYSVSREKKERFSLILESASTNQTSMYLCASSHSGGSNQPQHFGDGTRLSIL.

V gene TRBV2 combines with J gene TRBJ2-2, with 8 positions matching TRBD1. Germline assignment: CDR1 SNHLY and CDR2 FYNNEI. The CDR3 has 15 amino acids. Losses at the gene ends were 4 bases for V and 5 bases for J; bases not matched to a gene: 6. The CDR3 spells CASSVWTGLTGELFF. The CDR3 DNA reads TGTGCCAGCAGTGTGTGGACAGGGCTAACCGGGGAGCTGTTTTTT. The variable domain in full, completed from reference TRBV2 and TRBJ2-2, reads EPEVTQTPSHQVTQMGQEVILRCVPISNHLYFYWYRQILGQKVEFLVSFYNNEISEKSEIFDDQFSVERPDGSNFTLKIRSTKLEDSAMYFCASSVWTGLTGELFFGEGSRLTVL.

Note on this clone: Other DNA sequences of this sample code for an identical CDR3. The rearrangement links TRBV2 to TRBJ2-5; D is uncertain. Trimming pared 3 bases from V and 5 bases from J, leaving 4 bases between. CDR3 size: 11 residues. Germline CDR1 is SNHLY and CDR2 is FYNNEI. The CDR3 sequence: CASSDGETQYF. DNA for the CDR3: TGTGCCAGCAGTGATGGGGAGACCCAGTACTTC.

The rearrangement links TRBV5-4 to TRBJ2-7, with D unresolved. Trimming took off 3 bases at V and 2 bases at J, with 15 bases between the two ends. The CDR3 is made up of 15 amino acids. CDR1 is SGHNT, CDR2 YYREEE, per germline (reference sequence). The CDR3 loop is CASSSAVKSPYEQYF. The CDR3 DNA reads as TGTGCCAGCAGCTCCGCGGTGAAATCACCCTACGAGCAGTACTTC.

This chain connects TRBV23-1 to TRBJ1-3, with 8 bases lining up with TRBD1. TRBV23-1 is an ORF, and what it does is uncertain. The length of the CDR3 is 15 residues. With 5 bases clipped from V and 2 bases from J, the junction kept 5 bases outside the gene matches. The DNA of the CDR3 is TGCGCCAGCAGTTGCAGGGGGCACCCTGGAAACACCATATATTTT. It yields the protein CASSCRGHPGNTIYF.

V and J are TRBV19 and TRBJ2-7; D perhaps matches TRBD1 (6 bases). The germline CDR1 and CDR2 sequences are LNHDA and SQIVND (reference sequence). The CDR3 sequence is 13 residues long. Trimming took 3 bases from V and 5 from J, leaving 11 bases between them. The CDR3: CASSIGGVNEQYF. CDR3 bases: TGTGCCAGTAGTATTGGGGGCGTTAACGAGCAGTACTTC.

The chain has TRBV6-5 and TRBJ2-3, with TRBD2 identical over 8 bases. The length of the CDR3 is 13 residues. The V and J ends lost 10 bases and 5 bases, in that order; junction bases with no gene match: 8. The germline V gene has CDR1 MNHEY and CDR2 SVGAGI. The CDR3 is CATRAGVIDTQYF. CDR3 coding DNA: TGTGCCACCCGAGCGGGAGTGATAGATACGCAGTATTTT.

V and J are TRBV5-6 and TRBJ2-7; TRBD2 is a possible D gene (6 bases). V was shortened by 4 bases and J by 8 bases, with 19 bases between the two germline ends. CDR1 and CDR2 (germline): SGHDT, YYEEEE. The CDR3 totals 14 residues. The CDR3 loop is CASSGRGTGLQQYF. The CDR3, as DNA: TGTGCCAGCAGCGGACGCGGGACTGGCCTCCAGCAGTACTTC.

This CDR3 is CASSISGEETQYF. The DNA for the CDR3 is TGTGCCAGCAGCATCTCGGGTGAAGAGACCCAGTACTTC. The chain uses TRBV7-2 and TRBJ2-5; no definite D call. Germline V gives CDR1 SGHTA, CDR2 FQGNSA. V gave up 5 bases and J gave up 3 bases, with 10 bases separating them. This CDR3 is built from 13 residues.

This clone was counted only a few times. The chain has TRBV7-8 and TRBJ2-7; 8 nucleotides match TRBD1. The CDR3 is made up of 14 amino acids. Germline V gives CDR1 SGHVS, CDR2 FQNEAQ. The CDR3 DNA sequence: TGTGCATCTCGCCAAGCCAGGGGGCGGTACGAGCAGTACTTC. Amino acid sequence: CASRQARGRYEQYF. Full variable domain (rest looked up from reference TRBV7-8 and TRBJ2-7): GAGVSQSPRYKVAKRGQDVALRCDPISGHVSLFWYQQALGQGPEFLTYFQNEAQLDKSGLPSDRFFAERPEGSVSTLKIQRTQQEDSAVYLCASRQARGRYEQYFGPGTRLTVT.

The chain couples TRBV30 to TRBJ1-3; no clear D gene. Germline V lookup: CDR1 GTSNPN, CDR2 SVGIG (reference sequence). CDR3 length: 14 residues. Deletions cut 5 bases from V and 4 bases from J, with 15 bases between. In DNA, the CDR3 is TGTGCCTGGCGAGGGCCGGGTTCAGGAAACACCATATATTTT. Translation gives CAWRGPGSGNTIYF. Together with reference TRBV30 and TRBJ1-3, the CDR3 gives the full variable domain: SQTIHQWPATLVQPVGSPLSLECTVEGTSNPNLYWYRQAAGRGLQLLFYSVGIGQISSEVPQNLSASRPQDRQFILSSKKLLLSDSGFYLCAWRGPGSGNTIYFGEGSWLTVV.

The chain combines TRBV7-2 with TRBJ2-1; 7 positions agree with TRBD2. Per the germline V gene, CDR1 is SGHTA and CDR2 is FQGNSA. The CDR3 runs 15 residues. V trimming: 0 bases; J trimming: 5 bases; junction bases outside the gene matches: 4. CDR3 DNA sequence: TGTGCCAGCAGCTTAGCGATGGGACTAAACAATGAGCAGTTCTTC. This sequence encodes CASSLAMGLNNEQFF.